The text below deals with one T cell receptor beta chain. This entry is derived from a study of cytomegalovirus exposure and HLA in healthy donors. The CDR3 has 14 residues. The V gene lost 1 base and the J gene lost 6 bases, with 13 bases spanning the gap. CDR1 and CDR2 from the germline V gene are SGDLS and YYNGEE. Use of 60 Vbeta and 13 Jbeta primers characterized the PCR. The protocol was immunoSEQ multiplex PCR, while the TCRdb copy is restricted to in-frame clones and leaves out a portion. The sample lists over 95,000 clones; roughly 69% were seen once. The chain uses TRBV9 and TRBJ1-2; D not certain. The material sequenced was PBMCs. The clonotype comes from a human donor in good health. The CDR3 spells CASSVSGIVDGYTF. CDR3 in DNA: TGTGCCAGCAGCGTATCGGGGATAGTAGATGGCTACACCTTC.